The 5 T cell receptor beta chains below come from one sample, sequenced in a study of regulatory T cells in long-lasting Graves disease. For TCR beta, libraries came from iRepertoire HTBI primers and Arm-PCR of CDR3 regions. TCRdb re-called the multiplex PCR reads with MiXCR, one entry per CDR3 protein. The table has about 400,000 distinct CDR3 sequences, less than 25% seen once. Time point in this sample: persistent/refractory GD, antithyroid drugs over 5 years with positive TRAb. PBMC-derived RNA was used for the TCR library. The sample in question was peripheral blood mononuclear cells (PBMCs), obtained when the disease was refractory, from a patient treated with antithyroid drugs. Source of these receptors: a female donor with Graves disease.

At least ten counts were recorded for this clonotype. The chain carries TRBV7-2 and TRBJ1-5; D unclear. The V gene lost 5 bases and the J gene lost 3 bases, with 8 bases spanning the gap. Per germline, CDR1 SGHTA and CDR2 FQGNSA. This CDR3 spans 13 amino acids. Here the CDR3 reads CASSPTTNQPQHF. The CDR3 DNA follows: TGTGCCAGCAGCCCCACTACCAATCAGCCCCAGCATTTT.

The chain has TRBV4-1 and TRBJ2-7, with 9 bases identical to TRBD1. Trimming took 0 bases from V and 5 from J; bases not matched to a gene: 8. The CDR3 sequence is 16 residues long. The germline V gene encodes CDR1 MGHRA and CDR2 YSYEKL. The CDR3: CASSQDPGQGSHEQYF. The DNA for the CDR3 is TGCGCCAGCAGCCAAGACCCGGGACAGGGTAGTCACGAGCAGTACTTC.

V and J are TRBV27 and TRBJ2-3, with 9 positions matching TRBD1. Germline CDR1 is MNHEY and CDR2 is SMNVEV (reference sequence). CDR3 length: 15 residues. J gave up 3 bases and V 5 bases, and 6 bases lay outside the gene matches. The CDR3 DNA reads as TGTGCCAGCAGTCGGGACAGGGTGGAAACAGATACGCAGTATTTT. It yields the protein CASSRDRVETDTQYF.

In this sample, this clonotype turned up a few times. The V call is TRBV12-3 or TRBV12-4, the J call TRBJ2-1, with D unclear. The CDR3 is 13 amino acids. With 0 bases removed from V and 9 bases from J, the gap between germline ends came to 9 bases. The CDR3 coding sequence is TGTGCCAGCAGTTTAGCGCTGAAAAGTGAGCAGTTCTTC. This codes for CASSLALKSEQFF.

The chain couples TRBV9 to TRBJ2-7; D tentatively fits TRBD1 or TRBD2 (5 bases each). The germline V and J ends were trimmed by 3 bases and 6 bases, with 19 bases remaining between them. The CDR3 extends over 15 amino acids. Germline V CDR1 and CDR2: SGDLS, YYNGEE. CDR3 residues: CASSARDLGRGEQYF. In DNA, the CDR3 is TGTGCCAGCAGCGCACGCGACCTGGGACGGGGCGAGCAGTACTTC.